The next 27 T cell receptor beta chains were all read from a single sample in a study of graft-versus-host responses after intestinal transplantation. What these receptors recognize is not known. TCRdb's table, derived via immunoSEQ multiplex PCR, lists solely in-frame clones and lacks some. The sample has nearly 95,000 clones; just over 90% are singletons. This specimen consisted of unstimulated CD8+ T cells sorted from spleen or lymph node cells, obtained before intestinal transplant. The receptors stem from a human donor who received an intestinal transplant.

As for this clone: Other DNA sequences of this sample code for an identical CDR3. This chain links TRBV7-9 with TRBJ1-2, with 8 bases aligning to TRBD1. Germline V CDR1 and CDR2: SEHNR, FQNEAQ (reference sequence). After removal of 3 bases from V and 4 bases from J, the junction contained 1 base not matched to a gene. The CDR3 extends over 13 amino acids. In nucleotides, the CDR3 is TGTGCCAGCAGCTTCACAGGGGGCTATGGCTACACCTTC. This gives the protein CASSFTGGYGYTF.

The CDR3 reads CASSPQGGDGYTF. CDR3 in DNA: TGTGCCAGCAGTCCACAGGGAGGGGATGGCTACACCTTC. This chain uses TRBV27 with TRBJ1-2; tentative D call: TRBD1 (6 bases). This CDR3 contains 13 residues. Germline V gives CDR1 MNHEY, CDR2 SMNVEV (reference sequence). V lost 5 bases and J 6 bases, leaving 13 bases between the germline ends.

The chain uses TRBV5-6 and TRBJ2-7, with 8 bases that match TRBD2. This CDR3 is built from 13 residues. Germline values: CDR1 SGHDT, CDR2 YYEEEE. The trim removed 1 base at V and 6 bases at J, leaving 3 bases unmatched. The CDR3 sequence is CASSLSRGGEQYF. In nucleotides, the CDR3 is TGTGCCAGCAGCTTGTCTCGGGGGGGCGAGCAGTACTTC.

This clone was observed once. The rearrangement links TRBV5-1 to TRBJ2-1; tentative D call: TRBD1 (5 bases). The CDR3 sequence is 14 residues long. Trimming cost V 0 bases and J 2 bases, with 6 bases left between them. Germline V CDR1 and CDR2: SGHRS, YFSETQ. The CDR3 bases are TGCGCCAGCAGCTTGGGACAGCCCTACAATGAGCAGTTCTTC. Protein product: CASSLGQPYNEQFF.

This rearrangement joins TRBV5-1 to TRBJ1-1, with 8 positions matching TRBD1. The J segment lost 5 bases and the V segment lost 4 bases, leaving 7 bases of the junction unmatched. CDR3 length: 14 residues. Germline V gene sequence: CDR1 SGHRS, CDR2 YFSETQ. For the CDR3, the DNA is TGCGCCAGCAGCCCGGGACAGGTGGGAACTGAAGCTTTCTTT. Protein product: CASSPGQVGTEAFF.

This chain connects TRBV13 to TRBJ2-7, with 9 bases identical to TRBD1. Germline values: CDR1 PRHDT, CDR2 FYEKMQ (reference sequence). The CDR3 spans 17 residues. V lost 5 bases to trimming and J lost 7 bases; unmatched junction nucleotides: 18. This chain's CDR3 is CASSPSRTGDPIREQYF. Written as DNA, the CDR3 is TGTGCCAGCAGCCCCTCTCGGACAGGGGACCCCATTCGGGAGCAGTACTTC.

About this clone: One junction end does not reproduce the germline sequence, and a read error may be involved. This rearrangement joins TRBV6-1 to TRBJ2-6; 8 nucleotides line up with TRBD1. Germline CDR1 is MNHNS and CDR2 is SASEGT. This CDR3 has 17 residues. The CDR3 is CASREGTGTYGANVLTF. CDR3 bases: TGTGCCAGCAGGGAAGGGACAGGAACGTATGGGGCCAACGTCCTGACTTTC.

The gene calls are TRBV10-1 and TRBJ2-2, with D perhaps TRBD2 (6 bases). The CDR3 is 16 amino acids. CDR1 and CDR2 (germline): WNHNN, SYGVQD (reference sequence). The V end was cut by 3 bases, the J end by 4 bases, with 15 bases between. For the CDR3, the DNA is TGCGCCAGCAGTGAATCGGGACTCCAAATCACCGGGGAGCTGTTTTTT. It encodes CASSESGLQITGELFF.

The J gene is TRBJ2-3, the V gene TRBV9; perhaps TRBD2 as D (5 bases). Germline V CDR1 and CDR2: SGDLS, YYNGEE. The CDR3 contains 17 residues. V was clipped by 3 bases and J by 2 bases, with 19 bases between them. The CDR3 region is CASSAELSVRFTDTQYF. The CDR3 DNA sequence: TGTGCCAGCAGCGCAGAACTTAGCGTGCGATTCACAGATACGCAGTATTTT.

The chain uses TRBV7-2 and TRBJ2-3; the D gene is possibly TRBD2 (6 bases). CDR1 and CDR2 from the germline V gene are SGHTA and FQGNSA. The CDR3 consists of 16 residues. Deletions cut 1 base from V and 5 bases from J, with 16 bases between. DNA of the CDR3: TGTGCCAGCAGCTTAGGTTCGGAGGGGCCCCAAGATACGCAGTATTTT. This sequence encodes CASSLGSEGPQDTQYF. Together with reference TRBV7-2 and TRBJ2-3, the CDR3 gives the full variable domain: GAGVSQSPSNKVTEKGKDVELRCDPISGHTALYWYRQSLGQGLEFLIYFQGNSAPDKSGLPSDRFSAERTGGSVSTLTIQRTQQEDSAVYLCASSLGSEGPQDTQYFGPGTRLTVL.

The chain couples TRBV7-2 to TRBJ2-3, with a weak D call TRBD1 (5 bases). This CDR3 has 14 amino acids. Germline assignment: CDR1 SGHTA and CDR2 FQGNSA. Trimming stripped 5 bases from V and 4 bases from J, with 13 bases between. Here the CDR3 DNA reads TGTGCCAGCAGCCCAATGGGGCCTTCAGATACGCAGTATTTT. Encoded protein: CASSPMGPSDTQYF.

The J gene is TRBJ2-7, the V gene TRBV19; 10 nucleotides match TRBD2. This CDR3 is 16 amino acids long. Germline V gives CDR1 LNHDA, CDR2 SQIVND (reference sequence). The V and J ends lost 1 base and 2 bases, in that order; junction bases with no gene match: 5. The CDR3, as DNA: TGTGCCAGTAGTATAGCGACAGCGGGGGGGCCCTACGAGCAGTACTTC. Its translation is CASSIATAGGPYEQYF.

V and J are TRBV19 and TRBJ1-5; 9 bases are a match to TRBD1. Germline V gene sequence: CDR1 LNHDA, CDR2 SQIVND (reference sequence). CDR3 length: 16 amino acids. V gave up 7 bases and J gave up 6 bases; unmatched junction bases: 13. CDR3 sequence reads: CASTEPGTGRGQPQHF. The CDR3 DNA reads TGTGCCAGTACGGAACCCGGGACAGGGAGGGGTCAGCCCCAGCATTTT.

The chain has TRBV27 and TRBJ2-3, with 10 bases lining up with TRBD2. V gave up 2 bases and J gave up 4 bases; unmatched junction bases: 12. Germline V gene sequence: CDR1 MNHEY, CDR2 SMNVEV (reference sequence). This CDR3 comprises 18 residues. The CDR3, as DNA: TGTGCCAGCAGTTTAATGGCAACGCCTAGCGGGGGAGCAGATACGCAGTATTTT. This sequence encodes CASSLMATPSGGADTQYF.

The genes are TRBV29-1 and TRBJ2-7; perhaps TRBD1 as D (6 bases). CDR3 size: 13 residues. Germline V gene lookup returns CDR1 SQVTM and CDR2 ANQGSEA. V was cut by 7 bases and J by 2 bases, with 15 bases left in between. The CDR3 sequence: CSAQGRTAYEQYF. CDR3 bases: TGCAGCGCGCAGGGAAGGACAGCCTACGAGCAGTACTTC.

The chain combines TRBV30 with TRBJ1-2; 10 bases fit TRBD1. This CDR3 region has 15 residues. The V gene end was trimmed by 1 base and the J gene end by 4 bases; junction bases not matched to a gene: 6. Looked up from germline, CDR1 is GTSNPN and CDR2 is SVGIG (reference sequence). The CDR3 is CAWSAGQGSGYGYTF. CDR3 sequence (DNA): TGTGCCTGGAGTGCGGGACAGGGGTCGGGCTATGGCTACACCTTC.

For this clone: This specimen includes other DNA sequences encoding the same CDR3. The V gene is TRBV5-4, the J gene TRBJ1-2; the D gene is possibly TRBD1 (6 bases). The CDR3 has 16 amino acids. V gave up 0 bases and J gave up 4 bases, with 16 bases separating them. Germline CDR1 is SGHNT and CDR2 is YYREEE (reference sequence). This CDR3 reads CASSLAGQGSFYGYTF. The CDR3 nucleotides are TGTGCCAGCAGCTTGGCGGGGCAGGGGAGCTTCTATGGCTACACCTTC.

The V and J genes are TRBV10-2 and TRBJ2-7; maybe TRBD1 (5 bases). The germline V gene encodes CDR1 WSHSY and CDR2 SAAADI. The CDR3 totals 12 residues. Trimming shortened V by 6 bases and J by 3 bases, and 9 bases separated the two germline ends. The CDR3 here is CASSSDSYEQYF. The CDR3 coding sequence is TGCGCCAGCAGCTCCGACAGCTACGAGCAGTACTTC.

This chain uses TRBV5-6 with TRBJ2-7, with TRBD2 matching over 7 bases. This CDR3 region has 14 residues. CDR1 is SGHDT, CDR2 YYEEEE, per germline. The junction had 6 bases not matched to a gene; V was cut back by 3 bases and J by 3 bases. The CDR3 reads CASSSPGGGYEQYF. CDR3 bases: TGTGCCAGCAGCTCACCGGGGGGTGGCTACGAGCAGTACTTC.

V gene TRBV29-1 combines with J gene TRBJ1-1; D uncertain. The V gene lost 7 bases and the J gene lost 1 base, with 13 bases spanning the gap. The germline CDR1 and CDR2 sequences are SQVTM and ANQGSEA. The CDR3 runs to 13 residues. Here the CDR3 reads CSAEGAGNTEAFF. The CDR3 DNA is TGCAGCGCCGAGGGCGCAGGGAACACTGAAGCTTTCTTT. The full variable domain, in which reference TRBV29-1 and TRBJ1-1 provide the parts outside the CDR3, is SAVISQKPSRDICQRGTSLTIQCQVDSQVTMMFWYRQQPGQSLTLIATANQGSEATYESGFVIDKFPISRPNLTFSTLTVSNMSPEDSSIYLCSAEGAGNTEAFFGQGTRLTVV.

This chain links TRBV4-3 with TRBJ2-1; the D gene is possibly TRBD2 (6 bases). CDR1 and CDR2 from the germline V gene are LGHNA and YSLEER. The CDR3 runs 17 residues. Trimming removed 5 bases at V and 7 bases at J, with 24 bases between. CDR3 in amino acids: CASSSQFGRYGQNEQFF. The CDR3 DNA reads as TGCGCCAGCAGCAGCCAATTTGGGAGGTATGGACAAAATGAGCAGTTCTTC.

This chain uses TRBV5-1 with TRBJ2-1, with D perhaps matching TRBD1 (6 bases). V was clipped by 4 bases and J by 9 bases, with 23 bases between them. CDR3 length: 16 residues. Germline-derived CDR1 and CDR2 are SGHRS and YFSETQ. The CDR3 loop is CASSRPTGSEVGEQFF. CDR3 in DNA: TGCGCCAGCAGCCGCCCCACAGGGTCCGAGGTGGGTGAGCAGTTCTTC.

CDR3 DNA sequence: TGTGCCAGCAGAGATACTGCAGGGGCCACTGAAGCTTTCTTT. Its translation is CASRDTAGATEAFF. V and J are TRBV6-5 and TRBJ1-1; TRBD1 is a possible D gene (6 bases). Trimming took 6 bases from V and 4 from J, leaving 15 bases between them. This CDR3 is built from 14 residues. Germline assignment: CDR1 MNHEY and CDR2 SVGAGI.

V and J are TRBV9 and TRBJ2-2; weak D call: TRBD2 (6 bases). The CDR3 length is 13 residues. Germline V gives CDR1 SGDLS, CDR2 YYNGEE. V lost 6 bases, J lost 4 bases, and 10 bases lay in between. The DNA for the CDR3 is TGTGCCAGCATGGGCGGGGTCACCGGGGAGCTGTTTTTT. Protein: CASMGGVTGELFF. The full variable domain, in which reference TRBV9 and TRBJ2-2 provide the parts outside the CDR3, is DSGVTQTPKHLITATGQRVTLRCSPRSGDLSVYWYQQSLDQGLQFLIQYYNGEERAKGNILERFSAQQFPDLHSELNLSSLELGDSALYFCASMGGVTGELFFGEGSRLTVL.

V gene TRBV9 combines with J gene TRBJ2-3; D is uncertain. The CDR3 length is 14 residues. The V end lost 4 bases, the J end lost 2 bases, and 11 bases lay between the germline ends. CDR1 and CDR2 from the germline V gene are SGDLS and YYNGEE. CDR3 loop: CASSLRHNTDTQYF. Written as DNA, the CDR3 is TGTGCCAGCAGCTTACGACACAACACAGATACGCAGTATTTT.

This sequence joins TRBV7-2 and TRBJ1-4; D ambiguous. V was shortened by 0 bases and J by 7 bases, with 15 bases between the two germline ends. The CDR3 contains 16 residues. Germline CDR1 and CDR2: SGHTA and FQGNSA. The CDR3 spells CASSLAFSLAGEKLFF. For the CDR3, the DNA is TGTGCCAGCAGCTTAGCGTTTTCCTTGGCGGGTGAAAAACTGTTTTTT.

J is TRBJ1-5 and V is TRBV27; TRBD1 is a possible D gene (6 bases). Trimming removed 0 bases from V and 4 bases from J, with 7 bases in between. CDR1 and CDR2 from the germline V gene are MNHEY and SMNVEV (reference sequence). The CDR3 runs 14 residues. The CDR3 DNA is TGTGCCAGCAGTTTATCTACAGGGAATCAGCCCCAGCATTTT. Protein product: CASSLSTGNQPQHF.